This T cell receptor (beta chain) was profiled in a study of regulatory T cells in long-lasting Graves disease (dated by TCRdb to the early 2020s). The study in broad terms: Patients with newly diagnosed Graves' disease had been on antithyroid drugs for under 3 months. TCR sequencing covered some 13 persistent and 20 or so newly diagnosed Graves' disease patients, some 33 samples in total. This study used TCR sequencing and RNA sequencing of peripheral blood to compare persistent Graves' disease patients against newly diagnosed Graves' disease patients. The study was registered as a clinical trial and conducted in China.

To prepare the library, multiplex PCR was applied. The run used an Illumina HiSeq 4000. iRepertoire HTBI primers and Arm-PCR amplification of CDR3 regions were used to construct TCR beta libraries. PCR products were gel purified before sequencing. The authors' analysis ran thus. Gene usage analysis of CDR3 amino acid clonotypes relied on the roughly 58 TRBV and around 13 TRBJ segments identified across samples. Filtered high-quality paired reads were merged into contigs using COPE and FqMerger. BLAST was used to align contigs to IMGT TRBV, TRBD and TRBJ reference genes, with CDR3 defined following IMGT. Any clonotype with a frequency above 0.1% was counted as a highly expanded clone. Shannon entropy was used to measure repertoire diversity, and the Gini coefficient was used to measure V-J evenness. A clonotype was considered public if more than one individual shared it. TCRdb reworked the public reads: Q25 trimming with fastp, MiXCR clone assembly, productive beta chains retained. Every entry covers one CDR3 protein and lists the most common genes and DNA from its rows. Here the V and J calls rest on TCRdb's processing, not on the authors' analysis. A total of about 240,000 distinct CDR3 sequences appear in this sample, 20% to 25% of them only once. Clones ranked in the top ten supply 11% to 15% of the sample.

The sample holds many counts of this clonotype. What antigen it recognizes has not been identified. No base quality values were provided; no much bigger clone lies one nucleotide off. The cysteine opens and the phenylalanine closes a CDR3 of 11 amino acids. Left in the record is the CDR3 DNA by itself, 33 bases read in frame from the first base. V is reduced by 1 base and J by 9 bases, leaving a spacing of 5 bases between them. CDR1 and CDR2, per the germline V gene, are SGHTA and FQGNSA. Read against the paper, the sample's time point label means: newly diagnosed GD, antithyroid drugs for less than 3 months. For both TCR sequencing and RNA sequencing, RNA was extracted from PBMCs in TRIzol. The diagnosis of Graves' disease was made according to American Thyroid Association guidelines. The patients came from an endocrinology department in Xi'an, China. Each patient gave approximately 9.7 milliliters of peripheral blood, collected in an EDTA anticoagulant tube. Ficoll Paque Plus density gradient separation was used to isolate PBMCs, and no additional T cell sorting was done. An Agilent 2100 Bioanalyzer and agarose gel were used to check RNA quality, and a NanoDrop 2000 was used to measure RNA concentration.

The investigation overall reported the following: Only peripheral blood was studied, because thyroid tissue, the primary lesion, was inaccessible. Persistent Graves' disease patients showed lower TCR Shannon entropy and fewer highly expanded clones than newly diagnosed patients, suggesting clonal expansion. Persistent patients shared more public clonotypes among themselves (2,741) than newly diagnosed patients did (about 900). Persistent disease showed preferential use of TRBV28, TRBJ1-2 and TRBJ2-5, whereas newly diagnosed disease favored TRBV20-1 and TRBJ2-1. Sequencing and analysis were restricted to the TCR beta chain. The authors noted that the small sample size was a limitation that may lower accuracy.

This receptor was obtained from a female donor with Graves disease. Sequences were derived from peripheral blood mononuclear cells (PBMCs), sampled at new diagnosis, from a patient treated with antithyroid drugs. This sequence uses TRBV7-2 and TRBJ2-3; TRBD1 is possibly the D segment (5 matching bases). CDR3 protein: CASSLGGTQYF. The DNA sequence follows: TGTGCCAGCAGCTTAGGGGGCACGCAGTATTTT.